These 5 T cell receptor beta chains came from one sample sequenced in a study of T cell repertoires in cytomegalovirus infection. TCRdb recomputed calls from the reads with MiXCR, one row per CDR3 protein. The data show 55,000 to 85,000 distinct CDR3 sequences, with approximately 3.6% seen just once and about 20% held by the top ten. The sequenced material came from PBMCs. The source is a human donor in good health (CMV status not recorded). Some clones in this sample may be carry-over from other donors' samples.

This clonotype was detected ten times or more. The chain recombines TRBV12-3 or TRBV12-4 with TRBJ2-7, with D possibly TRBD2 on 5 matching bases. V lost 4 bases and J lost 2, with 15 bases in between. The CDR3 length is 15 residues. The CDR3 reads CASSSAPGMTYEQYF. The DNA of the CDR3 is TGTGCCAGCAGTTCCGCCCCCGGGATGACCTACGAGCAGTACTTC.

This clonotype came up many times. The CDR3 loop reads CASRLAGEFTGELFF. The CDR3 DNA follows: TGTGCCAGCAGGCTAGCGGGGGAATTCACCGGGGAGCTGTTTTTT. This chain joins TRBV12-3 or TRBV12-4 and TRBJ2-2; 10 nucleotides line up with TRBD2. The CDR3 has 15 residues. Losses at the gene ends were 6 bases for V and 4 bases for J; bases not matched to a gene: 5.

This clonotype was picked up many times. The chain is built from TRBV7-2 and TRBJ2-5, with D possibly being TRBD2 (5 bases). Germline values: CDR1 SGHTA, CDR2 FQGNSA. CDR3 length: 13 amino acids. V was trimmed by 4 bases and J by 2 bases, leaving 8 bases between them. The CDR3 loop reads CASSSERQETQYF. The DNA for the CDR3 is TGTGCCAGCAGCTCCGAGCGGCAAGAGACCCAGTACTTC.

Concerning this clonotype: It may be a read error: a sequence one base away is much more abundant. The chain has TRBV6-5 and TRBJ2-2; D is possibly TRBD1 (5 bases). The CDR3 contains 13 residues. The germline V gene encodes CDR1 MNHEY and CDR2 SVGAGI. The CDR3 region is CARSLTETGELFF. The DNA of the CDR3 is TGTGCCAGAAGTTTGACAGAGACCGGGGAGCTGTTTTTT.

This clonotype occurred many times. The V gene is TRBV7-2, the J gene TRBJ2-7; 7 nucleotides agree with TRBD1. Unmatched junction bases numbered 8, after V lost 5 bases and J lost 4 bases. CDR1 SGHTA and CDR2 FQGNSA come from the germline V gene. The CDR3 has 14 amino acids. The CDR3 sequence is CASSPAGTAYEQYF. CDR3 bases: TGTGCCAGCAGCCCAGCAGGGACAGCTTACGAGCAGTACTTC.